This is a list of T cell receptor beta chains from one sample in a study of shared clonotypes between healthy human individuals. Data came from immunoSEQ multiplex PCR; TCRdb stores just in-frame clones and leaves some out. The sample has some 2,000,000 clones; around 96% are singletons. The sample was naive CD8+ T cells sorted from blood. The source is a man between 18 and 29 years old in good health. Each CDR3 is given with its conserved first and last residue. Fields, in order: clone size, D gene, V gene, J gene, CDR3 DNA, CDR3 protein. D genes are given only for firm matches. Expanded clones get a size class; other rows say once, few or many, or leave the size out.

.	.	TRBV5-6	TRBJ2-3	TGTGCCAGCAGCTTGGAGGGGTCTAGCACAGATACGCAGTATTTT	CASSLEGSSTDTQYF
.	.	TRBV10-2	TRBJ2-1	TGCGCCAGCAGTGAGGGGGTTGAGCAGTTCTTC	CASSEGVEQFF
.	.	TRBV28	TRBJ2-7	TGTGCCAGCAGTTATAAGGAGCAGTACTTC	CASSYKEQYF
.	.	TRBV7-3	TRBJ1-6	TGTGCCAGCAGCTTATCTGGGGGCAATTCACCCCTCCACTTT	CASSLSGGNSPLHF
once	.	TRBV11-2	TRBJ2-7	TGTGCCAGCAGCTTAGACTTAGGACCCTACTACGAGCAGTACTTC	CASSLDLGPYYEQYF
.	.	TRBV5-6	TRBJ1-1	TGTGCCAGCATCGTTCGCTTCTCGAACACTGAAGCTTTCTTT	CASIVRFSNTEAFF
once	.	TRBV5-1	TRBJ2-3	TGCGCCAGCAGCTTGGGGATCAGGGACGGACGATTCACAGATACGCAGTATTTT	CASSLGIRDGRFTDTQYF
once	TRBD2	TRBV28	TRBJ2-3	TGTGCCAGCAGTATAGAGGCTAGCGGGGGCCCTAGCACAGATACGCAGTATTTT	CASSIEASGGPSTDTQYF
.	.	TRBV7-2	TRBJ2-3	TGTGCAGGCCCAGATACGCAGTATTTT	CAGPDTQYF
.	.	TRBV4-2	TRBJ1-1	TGTGCCAGCAGCGATTCCCCAGCAGGGGATATTGAAGCTTTCTTT	CASSDSPAGDIEAFF
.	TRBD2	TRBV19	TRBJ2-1	TGTGCCAGTAGTATAGATCCCCTAGCGGGGTATTTCAATGAGCAGTTCTTC	CASSIDPLAGYFNEQFF
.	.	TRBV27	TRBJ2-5	TGTGCCAGCAGTCAGGAGGGGGGACAAGAGACCCAGTACTTC	CASSQEGGQETQYF
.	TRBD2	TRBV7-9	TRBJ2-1	TGTGCCAGCAGCTTACCCACTAGCGGGAGGGACAATGAGCAGTTCTTC	CASSLPTSGRDNEQFF
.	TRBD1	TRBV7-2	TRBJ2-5	TGTGCCAGCAGCTCAACACACCGGGACAGCTACCAAGAGACCCAGTACTTC	CASSSTHRDSYQETQYF
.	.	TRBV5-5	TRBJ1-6	TGTGCCAGCAGCTTCTTGGGGGGGCCCCTCCACTTT	CASSFLGGPLHF
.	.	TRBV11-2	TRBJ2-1	TGTGCCAGCAGCTTACGGCGGGGCGGTGAGCAGTTCTTC	CASSLRRGGEQFF
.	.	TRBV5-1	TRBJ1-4	TGCGCCAGCAGCGCCGGAGAAAAACTGTTTTTT	CASSAGEKLFF
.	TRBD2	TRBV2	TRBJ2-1	TGTGCCAGCAGGGGACTAGCGGGAGAGGTAGCCGATGAGCAGTTCTTC	CASRGLAGEVADEQFF
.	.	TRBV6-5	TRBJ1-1	TGTGCCAGCAGCCCGGGACAGAACACTGAAGCTTTCTTT	CASSPGQNTEAFF
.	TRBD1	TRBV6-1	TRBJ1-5	TGTGCCAGCAGTGAATGGGGACAGGGGGCCAATCAGCCCCAGCATTTT	CASSEWGQGANQPQHF
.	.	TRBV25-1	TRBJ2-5	TGTGCCAGCAGTGAATATATTTGGGGATGGGAGACCCAGTACTTC	CASSEYIWGWETQYF
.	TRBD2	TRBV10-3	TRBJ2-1	TGTGCCATCAGTGACAGCGGGAGTTACAATGAGCAGTTCTTC	CAISDSGSYNEQFF
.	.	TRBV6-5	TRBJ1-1	TGTGCCAGCAGTACAACCGACGAGGGCACTGAAGCTTTCTTT	CASSTTDEGTEAFF
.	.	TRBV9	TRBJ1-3	TGTGCCAGCAGCGTAGCTCTGGGAAACACCATATATTTT	CASSVALGNTIYF
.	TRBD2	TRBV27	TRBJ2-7	TGTGCCAGCAGCCCTGGACTAGCGGGGGGCGAGCAGTACTTC	CASSPGLAGGEQYF
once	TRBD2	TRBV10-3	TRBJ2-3	TGTGCCATCAGTGTTGCGGGGGGGCAAGATACGCAGTATTTT	CAISVAGGQDTQYF
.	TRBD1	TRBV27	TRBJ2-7	TGTGCCAGCACTTACGGGACAGGGGGCGGTTACGAGCAGTACTTC	CASTYGTGGGYEQYF
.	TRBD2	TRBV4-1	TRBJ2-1	TGCGCCAGCAGCCTTGATAGGACTAGCGATGTTGAGCAGTTCTTC	CASSLDRTSDVEQFF
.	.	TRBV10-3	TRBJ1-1	TGTGCCATCAGACAGGGTAGCACTGAAGCTTTCTTT	CAIRQGSTEAFF
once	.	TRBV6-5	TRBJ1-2	TGTGCCAGCAGTTACCGAGAGAGGCCTGACGGCTACACCTTC	CASSYRERPDGYTF
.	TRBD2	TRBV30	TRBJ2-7	TGTGCCTGGACTAGCGGCCTTTACGAGCAGTACTTC	CAWTSGLYEQYF
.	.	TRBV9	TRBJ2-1	TGTGCCAGCAGCGTAGAACAGGATTACAATGAGCAGTTCTTC	CASSVEQDYNEQFF